This entry features one T cell receptor (beta chain) sequence. Its target is not known. The V end was cut by 8 bases, the J end by 5 bases, with 20 bases between. Germline V gene lookup returns CDR1 MNHNS and CDR2 SASEGT. This CDR3 comprises 15 residues. Using immunoSEQ multiplex PCR, the repertoire was profiled, and TCRdb retains in-frame clones only, with some absent. The profile shows 14,000 or so clones, under 85% of them singletons. The data originate from a study of OX40 agonist ivuxolimab in advanced cancers. Study-wide findings and caveats: Among patients with partial responses at 0.1-3.0 mg/kg, clonal expansion was among the lowest.

This chain joins TRBV6-1 and TRBJ2-3; D possibly matches TRBD1 or TRBD2 (5 bases each). This sequence originates from an adult with an advanced solid tumor such as melanoma, head and neck, liver or kidney cancer. Here the sequenced sample was CD4+ or CD8+ T cells sorted from blood, taken in a trial of the OX40 agonist ivuxolimab. The CDR3 loop is CASAPPGPLEDTQYF. The CDR3 DNA is TGTGCCAGCGCTCCTCCGGGACCCTTGGAAGATACGCAGTATTTT.